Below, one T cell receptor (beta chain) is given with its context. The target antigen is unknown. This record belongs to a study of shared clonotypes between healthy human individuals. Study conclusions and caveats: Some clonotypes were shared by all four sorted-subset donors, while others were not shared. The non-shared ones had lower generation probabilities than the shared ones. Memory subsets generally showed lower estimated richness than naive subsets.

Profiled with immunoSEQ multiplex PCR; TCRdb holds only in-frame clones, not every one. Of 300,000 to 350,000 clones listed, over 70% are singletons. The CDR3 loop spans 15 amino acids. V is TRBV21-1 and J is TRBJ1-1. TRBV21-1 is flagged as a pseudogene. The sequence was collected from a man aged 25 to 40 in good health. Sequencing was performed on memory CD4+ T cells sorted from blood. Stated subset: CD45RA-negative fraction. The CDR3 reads CASRGQLPWNTEAFF. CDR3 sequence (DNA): TGTGCCAGCAGAGGCCAGCTACCGTGGAACACTGAAGCTTTCTTT.